Following are 16 T cell receptor beta chains from one sample sequenced in a study of T cells in Graves' hyperthyroidism and ophthalmopathy. RNA transcripts yielded amplified TCR beta CDR3 regions. TCR CDR3 underwent first-round RT-PCR with the HTBI primer set. Using its own MiXCR run on the multiplex PCR reads, TCRdb lists one record per CDR3 protein. The sample gives a few hundred thousand distinct CDR3 sequences, roughly 15% of which show up once; about 14% is in the top ten. The sample was blood. The receptors stem from a woman aged 40 to 55 with Graves' hyperthyroidism that later progressed to Graves' ophthalmopathy.

This clonotype was seen a handful of times. The junction differs from germline at one of its ends, possibly a read error. The chain employs TRBV4-1 and TRBJ1-2; no clear D gene. CDR1 is MGHRA, CDR2 YSYEKL, per germline. CDR3 length equals 15 residues. CDR3 sequence (DNA): TGCGCCAGCAGCCAAGAAGGACGGTTAAACTATGGCTGCACCTTC. Encoded protein: CASSQEGRLNYGCTF.

A remark on this clonotype: This may be a read error, as it is one base from a much larger clone. Likely a read error: the CDR3 ends without its conserved phenylalanine or tryptophan. The V call is TRBV6-1, the J call TRBJ2-1, with D perhaps matching TRBD2 (6 bases). CDR3 length: 15 amino acids. V gave up 2 bases and J gave up 3 bases, with 11 bases separating them. In germline, CDR1 is MNHNS, CDR2 SASEGT. This chain's CDR3 is CASSEREGGYNEQFL. The CDR3 nucleotides read TGTGCCAGCAGTGAACGAGAGGGAGGCTACAATGAGCAGTTCCTC.

The chain combines TRBV5-1 with TRBJ2-3; D perhaps matches TRBD2 (5 bases). Germline lookup yields CDR1 SGHRS and CDR2 YFSETQ. The CDR3 is 14 residues long. With 3 bases removed from V and 6 bases from J, the gap between germline ends came to 14 bases. This CDR3 reads CASSYAGEYDTQYF. Written as DNA, the CDR3 is TGCGCCAGCAGCTACGCCGGGGAGTACGATACGCAGTATTTT.

The CDR3 DNA sequence: TGTGCCAGCAGCACGGCAGGGGGTCCTGAAAAACTGTTTTTT. This sequence encodes CASSTAGGPEKLFF. The rearrangement links TRBV5-6 to TRBJ1-4; 7 bases fit TRBD1. The CDR3 runs 14 residues. The junction had 7 bases not matched to a gene; V was cut back by 4 bases and J by 7 bases. Germline V gene lookup returns CDR1 SGHDT and CDR2 YYEEEE.

This clonotype was picked up many times. The chain carries TRBV7-2 and TRBJ2-1, with 11 bases fitting TRBD2. Trimming removed 3 bases from V and 8 bases from J; junction bases left unmatched: 6. CDR1 and CDR2 from the germline V gene are SGHTA and FQGNSA. There are 15 residues in the CDR3. CDR3 coding DNA: TGTGCCAGCAGCTTCTCGACTAGCGGGAAGTATGAGCAGTTCTTC. This encodes CASSFSTSGKYEQFF. The entire variable domain, with the rest obtained from reference TRBV7-2 and TRBJ2-1, is as follows: GAGVSQSPSNKVTEKGKDVELRCDPISGHTALYWYRQSLGQGLEFLIYFQGNSAPDKSGLPSDRFSAERTGGSVSTLTIQRTQQEDSAVYLCASSFSTSGKYEQFFGPGTRLTVL.

CDR3 in DNA: TGTGCCAGCAACGTCGGGACTAGCGGGCCAGATACGCAGTATTTT. It specifies CASNVGTSGPDTQYF. The chain links TRBV12-3 or TRBV12-4 to TRBJ2-3, with TRBD2 matching over 12 bases. The CDR3 is 15 amino acids. The V gene end was trimmed by 7 bases and the J gene end by 4 bases; junction bases not matched to a gene: 6.

The chain carries TRBV3-1 and TRBJ1-3; the D is unclear. V dropped 4 bases and J dropped 8 bases, with 21 bases sitting between them. The CDR3 loop spans 16 amino acids. Germline V gene lookup returns CDR1 LGHDT and CDR2 YNNKEL (reference sequence). This chain's CDR3 is CASSPTTARPVYTIYF. The CDR3 bases are TGTGCCAGCAGCCCCACAACAGCACGTCCTGTATACACCATATATTTT.

At least ten counts were recorded for this clonotype. CDR3 coding DNA: TGTGCCAGTAACAGGGTGGAGGGGGCGCGAACTGAAGCTTTCTTT. Translating gives CASNRVEGARTEAFF. V is TRBV19 and J is TRBJ1-1, with TRBD1 identical over 7 bases. V was clipped by 7 bases and J by 5 bases; unmatched bases: 13. The CDR3 is 15 amino acids. The V gene's germline CDR1 is LNHDA and CDR2 SQIVND (reference sequence).

The rearrangement joins TRBV20-1 to TRBJ2-5, with D maybe TRBD2 (7 bases). The CDR3 contains 13 residues. Trimming shortened V by 6 bases and J by 1 base, and 12 bases separated the two germline ends. Looked up from germline, CDR1 is DFQATT and CDR2 is SNEGSKA (reference sequence). CDR3 loop: CSAEGGGQETQYF. The CDR3 nucleotides read TGCAGTGCAGAGGGAGGGGGCCAAGAGACCCAGTACTTC.

The V call is TRBV25-1, the J call TRBJ2-5, with D tentatively TRBD1 (5 bases). Looked up from germline, CDR1 is MGHDK and CDR2 is SYGVNS. V was cut by 5 bases and J by 6 bases, with 13 bases left in between. The CDR3 is made up of 13 amino acids. The CDR3 here is CASSFNTGQTQYF. Here the CDR3 DNA reads TGTGCCAGCAGTTTCAATACAGGCCAGACCCAGTACTTC.

This clonotype occurred many times. V is TRBV10-3 and J is TRBJ2-7; 7 bases agree with TRBD2. Per the germline V gene, CDR1 is ENHRY and CDR2 is SYGVKD. Trimming took 8 bases from V and 5 from J; bases not matched to a gene: 9. The CDR3 consists of 13 residues. CDR3: CAISAGEAHEQYF. In DNA, the CDR3 is TGTGCCATCTCTGCGGGAGAGGCCCACGAGCAGTACTTC.

This clonotype was recorded many times. This chain links TRBV12-3 or TRBV12-4 with TRBJ2-3; D might be TRBD2 (5 bases). V lost 2 bases and J lost 0, with 12 bases in between. The CDR3 loop spans 16 amino acids. The chain's CDR3 is CASSLLRAVSTDTQYF. The CDR3 coding sequence is TGTGCCAGCAGTTTACTCCGAGCGGTGAGCACAGATACGCAGTATTTT.

The table lists this clonotype with a few counts. The J gene is TRBJ1-2, the V gene TRBV14; D gene ambiguous. Germline values: CDR1 SGHDN, CDR2 FVKESK. This CDR3 spans 14 amino acids. Trimming took 4 bases from V and 1 from J, leaving 10 bases between them. CDR3 nucleotide sequence: TGTGCCAGCAGCCCCACAGCCCGTAACTATGGCTACACCTTC. As protein: CASSPTARNYGYTF. Using reference TRBV14 and TRBJ1-2 for the parts outside the CDR3, the full variable domain is EAGVTQFPSHSVIEKGQTVTLRCDPISGHDNLYWYRRVMGKEIKFLLHFVKESKQDESGMPNNRFLAERTGGTYSTLKVQPAELEDSGVYFCASSPTARNYGYTFGSGTRLTVV.

The CDR3 loop reads CASPNGLAGPEQYF. The CDR3 DNA follows: TGTGCCAGTCCGAACGGCCTAGCGGGGCCAGAGCAGTACTTC. The chain couples TRBV3-1 to TRBJ2-7; 9 bases are shared with TRBD2. Trimming at V came to 9 bases and at J to 7 bases, leaving 13 bases not matched to a gene. Germline V gene lookup returns CDR1 LGHDT and CDR2 YNNKEL (reference sequence). There are 14 residues in the CDR3.

This clonotype was counted once. One junction end does not reproduce the germline sequence, and a read error may be involved. The rearrangement uses TRBV12-3 or TRBV12-4 and TRBJ2-5; D might be TRBD1 (6 bases). This CDR3 has 12 amino acids. CDR3 region: CASGLGDIAQYF. CDR3 coding DNA: TGTGCCAGCGGTTTGGGGGACATTGCCCAGTACTTC.

The rearrangement joins TRBV19 to TRBJ2-7; 7 bases match TRBD1. Germline-derived CDR1 and CDR2 are LNHDA and SQIVND (reference sequence). V shed 8 bases and J 2 bases; nucleotides not matched to a gene: 9. This CDR3 contains 14 residues. The CDR3 bases are TGTGCCAGTCGAGGGACAGCAAAGACCTACGAGCAGTACTTC. Translated: CASRGTAKTYEQYF. Variable domain in full (rest from reference TRBV19 and TRBJ2-7): DGGITQSPKYLFRKEGQNVTLSCEQNLNHDAMYWYRQDPGQGLRLIYYSQIVNDFQKGDIAEGYSVSREKKESFPLTVTSAQKNPTAFYLCASRGTAKTYEQYFGPGTRLTVT.